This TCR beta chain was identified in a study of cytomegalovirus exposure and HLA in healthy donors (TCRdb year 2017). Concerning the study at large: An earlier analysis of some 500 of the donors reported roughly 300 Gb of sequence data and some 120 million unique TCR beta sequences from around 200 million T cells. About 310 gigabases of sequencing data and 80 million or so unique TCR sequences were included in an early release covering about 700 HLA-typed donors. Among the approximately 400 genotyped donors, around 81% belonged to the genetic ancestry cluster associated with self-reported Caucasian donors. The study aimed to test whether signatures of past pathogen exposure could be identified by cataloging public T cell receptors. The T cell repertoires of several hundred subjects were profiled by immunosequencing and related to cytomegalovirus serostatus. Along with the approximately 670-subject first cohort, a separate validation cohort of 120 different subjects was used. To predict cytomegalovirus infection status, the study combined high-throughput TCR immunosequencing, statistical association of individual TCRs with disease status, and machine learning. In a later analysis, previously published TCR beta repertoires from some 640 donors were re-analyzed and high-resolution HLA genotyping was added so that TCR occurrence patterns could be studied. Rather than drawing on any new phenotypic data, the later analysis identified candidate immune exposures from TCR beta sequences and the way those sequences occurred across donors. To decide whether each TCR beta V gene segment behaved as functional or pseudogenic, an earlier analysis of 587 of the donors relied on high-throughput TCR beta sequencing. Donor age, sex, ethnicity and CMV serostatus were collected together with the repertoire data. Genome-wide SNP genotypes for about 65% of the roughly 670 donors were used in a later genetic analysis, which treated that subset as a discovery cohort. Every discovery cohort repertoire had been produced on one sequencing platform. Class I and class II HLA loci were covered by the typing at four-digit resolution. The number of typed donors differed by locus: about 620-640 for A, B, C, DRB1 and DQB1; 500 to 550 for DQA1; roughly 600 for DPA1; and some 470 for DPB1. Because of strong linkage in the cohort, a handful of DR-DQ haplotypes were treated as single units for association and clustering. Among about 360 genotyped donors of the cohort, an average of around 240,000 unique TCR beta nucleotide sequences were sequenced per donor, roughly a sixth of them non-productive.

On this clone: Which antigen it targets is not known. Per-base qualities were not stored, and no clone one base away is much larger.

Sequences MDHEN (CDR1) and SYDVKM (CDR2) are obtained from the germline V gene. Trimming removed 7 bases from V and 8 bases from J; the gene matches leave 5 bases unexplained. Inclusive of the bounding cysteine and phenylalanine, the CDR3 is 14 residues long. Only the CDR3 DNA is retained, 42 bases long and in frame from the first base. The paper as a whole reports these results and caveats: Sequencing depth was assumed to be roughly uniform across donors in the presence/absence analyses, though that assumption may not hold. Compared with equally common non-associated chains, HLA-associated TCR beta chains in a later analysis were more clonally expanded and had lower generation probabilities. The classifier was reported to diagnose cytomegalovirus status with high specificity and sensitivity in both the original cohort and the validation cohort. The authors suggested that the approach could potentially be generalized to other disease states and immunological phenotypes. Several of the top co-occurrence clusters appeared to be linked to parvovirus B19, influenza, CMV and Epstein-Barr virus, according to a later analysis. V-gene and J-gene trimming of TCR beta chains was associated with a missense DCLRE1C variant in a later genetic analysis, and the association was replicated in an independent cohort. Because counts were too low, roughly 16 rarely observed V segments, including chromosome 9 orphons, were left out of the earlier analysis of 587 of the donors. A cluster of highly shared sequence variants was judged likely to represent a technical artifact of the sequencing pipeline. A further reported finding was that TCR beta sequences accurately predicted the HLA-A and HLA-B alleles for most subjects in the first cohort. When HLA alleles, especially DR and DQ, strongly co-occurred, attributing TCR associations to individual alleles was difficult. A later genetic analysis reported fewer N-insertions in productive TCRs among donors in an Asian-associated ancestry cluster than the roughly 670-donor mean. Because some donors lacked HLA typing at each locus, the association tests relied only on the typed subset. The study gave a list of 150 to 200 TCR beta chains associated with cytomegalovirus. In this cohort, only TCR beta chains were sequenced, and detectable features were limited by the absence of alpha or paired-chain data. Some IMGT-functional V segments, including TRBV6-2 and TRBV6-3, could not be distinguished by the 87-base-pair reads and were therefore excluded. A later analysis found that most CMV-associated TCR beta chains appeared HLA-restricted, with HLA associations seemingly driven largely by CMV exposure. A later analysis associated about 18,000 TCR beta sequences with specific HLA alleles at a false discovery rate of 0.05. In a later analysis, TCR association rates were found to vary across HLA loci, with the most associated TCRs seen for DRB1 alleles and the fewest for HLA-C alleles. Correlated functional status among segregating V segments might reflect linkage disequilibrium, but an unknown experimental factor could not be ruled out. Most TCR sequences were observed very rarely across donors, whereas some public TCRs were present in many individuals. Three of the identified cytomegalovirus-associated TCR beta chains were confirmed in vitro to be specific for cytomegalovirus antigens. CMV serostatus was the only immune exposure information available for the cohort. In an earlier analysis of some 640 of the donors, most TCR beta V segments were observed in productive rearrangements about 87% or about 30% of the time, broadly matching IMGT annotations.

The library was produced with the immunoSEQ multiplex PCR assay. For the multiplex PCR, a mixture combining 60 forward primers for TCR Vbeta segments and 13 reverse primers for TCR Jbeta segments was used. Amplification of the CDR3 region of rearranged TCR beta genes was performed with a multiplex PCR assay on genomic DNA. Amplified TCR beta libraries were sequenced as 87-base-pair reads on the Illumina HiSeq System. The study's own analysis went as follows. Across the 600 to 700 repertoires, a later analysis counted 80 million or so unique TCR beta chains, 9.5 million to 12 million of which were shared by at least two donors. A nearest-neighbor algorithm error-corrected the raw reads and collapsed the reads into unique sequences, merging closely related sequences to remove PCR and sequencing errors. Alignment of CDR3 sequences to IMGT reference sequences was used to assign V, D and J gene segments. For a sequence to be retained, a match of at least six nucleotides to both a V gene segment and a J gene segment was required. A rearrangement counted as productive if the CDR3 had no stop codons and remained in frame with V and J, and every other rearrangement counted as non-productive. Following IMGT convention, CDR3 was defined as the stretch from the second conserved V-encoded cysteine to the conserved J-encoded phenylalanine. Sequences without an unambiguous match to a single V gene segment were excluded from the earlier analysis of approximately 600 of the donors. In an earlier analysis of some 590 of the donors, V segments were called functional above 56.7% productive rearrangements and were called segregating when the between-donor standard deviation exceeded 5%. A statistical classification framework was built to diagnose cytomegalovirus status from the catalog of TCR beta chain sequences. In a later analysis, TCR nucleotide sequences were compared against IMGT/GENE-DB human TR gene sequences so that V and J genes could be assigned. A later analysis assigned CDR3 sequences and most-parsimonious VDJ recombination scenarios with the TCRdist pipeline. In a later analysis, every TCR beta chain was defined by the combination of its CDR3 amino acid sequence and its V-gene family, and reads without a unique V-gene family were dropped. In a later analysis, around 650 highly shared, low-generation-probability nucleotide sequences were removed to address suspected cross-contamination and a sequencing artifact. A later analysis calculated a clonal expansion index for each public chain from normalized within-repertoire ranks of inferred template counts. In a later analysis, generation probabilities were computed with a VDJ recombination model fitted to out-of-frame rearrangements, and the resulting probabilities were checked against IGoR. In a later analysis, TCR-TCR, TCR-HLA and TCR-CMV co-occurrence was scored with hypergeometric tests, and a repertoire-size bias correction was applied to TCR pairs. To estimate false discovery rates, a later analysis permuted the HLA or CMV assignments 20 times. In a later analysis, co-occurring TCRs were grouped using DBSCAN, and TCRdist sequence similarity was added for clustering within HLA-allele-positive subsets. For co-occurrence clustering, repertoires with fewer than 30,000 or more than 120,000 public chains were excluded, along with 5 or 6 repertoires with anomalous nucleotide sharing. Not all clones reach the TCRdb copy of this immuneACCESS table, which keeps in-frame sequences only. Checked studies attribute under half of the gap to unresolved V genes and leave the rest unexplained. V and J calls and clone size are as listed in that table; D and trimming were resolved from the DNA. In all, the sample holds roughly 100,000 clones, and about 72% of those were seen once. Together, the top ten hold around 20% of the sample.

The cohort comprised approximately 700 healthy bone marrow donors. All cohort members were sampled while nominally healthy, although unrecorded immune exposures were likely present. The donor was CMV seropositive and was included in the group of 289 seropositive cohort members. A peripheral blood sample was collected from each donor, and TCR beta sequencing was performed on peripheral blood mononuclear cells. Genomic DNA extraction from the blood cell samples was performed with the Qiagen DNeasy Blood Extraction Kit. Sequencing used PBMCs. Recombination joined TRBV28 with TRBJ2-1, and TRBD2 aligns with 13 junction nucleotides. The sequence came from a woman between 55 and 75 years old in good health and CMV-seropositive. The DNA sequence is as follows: TGTGCCAGCAAACTAGGACTAGCGGGAGATGAGCAGTTCTTC. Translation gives CASKLGLAGDEQFF.